The present T cell receptor beta chain was sequenced within a study of neurological immune-mediated disorders. General study points: CDR3 amino acid sequences found in expanded clones were never shared across subjects, suggesting private repertoires in all groups. Multiple sclerosis, the disease with the least TCR clonal expansion, fell below healthy controls, whereas HTLV-1-associated myelopathy showed the most.

cDNA was made by 5'RACE with 10-nucleotide random UMIs. In TCRdb, the 5' RACE reads were re-called with MiXCR into one record per CDR3 protein. In the table there are more than 50,000 distinct CDR3 sequences, roughly 8% of which are singletons. The time point is: longitudinal time-point 3. The unsorted libraries were produced from 2 million PBMCs held at -80 C. The table lists this clonotype with many counts. Antigen specificity is unknown. The sequenced sample consisted of PBMCs. This receptor was identified in a woman between 40 and 55 years old in good health.

The CDR3 region is CSVEGRGRETQYF. CDR3 nucleotide sequence: TGCAGCGTTGAAGGCAGGGGAAGAGAGACCCAGTACTTC. The chain joins TRBV29-1 to TRBJ2-5; D possibly corresponds to TRBD1 (6 bases). The CDR3 sequence is 13 residues long. Per the germline V gene, CDR1 is SQVTM and CDR2 is ANQGSEA. Trimming stripped 1 base from V and 4 bases from J, with 10 bases between.